These 3 T cell receptor beta chains were sequenced from one sample in a study of T cells expressing NK-cell markers. TCRdb processed the 5' RACE reads again and assigns one entry to each CDR3 protein, with no DNA. Recorded here are roughly 390,000 distinct CDR3 sequences; the top ten clones represent around 10%. Material: blood T cells: a sorted CD56 or NKG2C T cell subset, CD4+ or CD8+ T cells, or bulk PBMC T cells (not recorded which). Receptor source: a woman aged 45 to 65 in good health.

The chain joins TRBV12-3 or TRBV12-4 to TRBJ2-5; the D gene TCRdb calls, TRBD1, cannot be checked with no DNA. This CDR3 is 17 amino acids long. The CDR3 region is CASSPPAGMGERETQYF.

The rearrangement joins TRBV27 to TRBJ2-1; there is no DNA to check the TCRdb D call of TRBD2. From germline, CDR1 is MNHEY and CDR2 SMNVEV (reference sequence). The CDR3 length is 13 residues. The CDR3: CASWTGLGNEQFF.

This sequence joins TRBV7-6 and TRBJ2-1; TCRdb's D gene call, TRBD2, goes unchecked for lack of DNA. Germline V lookup: CDR1 SGHVS, CDR2 FNYEAQ. This CDR3 comprises 17 residues. CDR3 sequence reads: CASSLGVPAGTYNEQFF. Complete variable domain (other parts from reference TRBV7-6 and TRBJ2-1): GAGVSQSPRYKVTKRGQDVALRCDPISGHVSLYWYRQALGQGPEFLTYFNYEAQQDKSGLPNDRFSAERPEGSISTLTIQRTEQRDSAMYRCASSLGVPAGTYNEQFFGPGTRLTVL.